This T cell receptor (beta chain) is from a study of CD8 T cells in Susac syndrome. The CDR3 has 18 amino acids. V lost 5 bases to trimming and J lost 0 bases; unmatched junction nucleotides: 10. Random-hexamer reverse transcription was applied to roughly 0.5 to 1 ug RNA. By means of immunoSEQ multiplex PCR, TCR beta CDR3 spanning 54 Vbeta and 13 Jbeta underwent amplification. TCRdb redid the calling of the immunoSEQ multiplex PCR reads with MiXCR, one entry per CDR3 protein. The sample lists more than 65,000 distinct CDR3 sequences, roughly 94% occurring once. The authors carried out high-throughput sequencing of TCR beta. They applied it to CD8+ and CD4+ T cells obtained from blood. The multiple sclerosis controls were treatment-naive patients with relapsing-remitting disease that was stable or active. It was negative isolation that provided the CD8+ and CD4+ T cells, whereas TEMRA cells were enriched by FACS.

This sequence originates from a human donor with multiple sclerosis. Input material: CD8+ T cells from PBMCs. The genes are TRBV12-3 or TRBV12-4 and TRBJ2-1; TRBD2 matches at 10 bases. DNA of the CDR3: TGTGCCAGCAGTATCCAAGCGGGGGGGATAAGCTCCTACAATGAGCAGTTCTTC. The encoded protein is CASSIQAGGISSYNEQFF.